This TCR beta chain was sequenced during a study of blood T cell repertoires in COVID-19. On the study more broadly: There were acute and convalescent COVID-19 samples, and they came from the United States, Italy and Spain.

CDR3 size: 14 residues. With 5 bases clipped from V and 5 bases from J, the junction kept 6 bases outside the gene matches. Germline V lookup: CDR1 MNHEY, CDR2 SVGAGI. As processed by the authors: Researchers report that nucleated cell counts were estimated from reference gene primer amplification. TCRdb's copy holds only in-frame clones and misses some; the assay was immunoSEQ multiplex PCR. V and J calls and clone size are copied from that table; D and trimming were computed from the DNA. Among about 160,000 clones listed, 84% were seen once. This clone was detected only once. The rearrangement joins TRBV6-5 to TRBJ1-5, with 7 bases lining up with TRBD1. This clonotype originated in a young man with active or convalescent COVID-19. Sequenced material: peripheral blood. CDR3 coding DNA: TGTGCCAGCAGTCCAGACAGGGCCTATCAGCCCCAGCATTTT. As protein: CASSPDRAYQPQHF.